These T cell receptor beta chains were read from a single sample in a study of tumor-infiltrating lymphocytes in primary liver carcinoma. TCRdb re-derived calls from the multiplex PCR reads in MiXCR, one entry per CDR3 protein. The sample records 99,000 or so distinct CDR3 sequences, 82% being singletons. The sequenced material came from liver tumor tissue from sampling region 3. Every receptor here comes from a middle-aged man with primary liver carcinoma and hepatitis B virus infection. The CDR3 runs from the conserved cysteine through the conserved F or W. The D gene is left open where the match is weak. Not all rows give a size; the values are once, few, many and, for expanded clones, a class.

NA | TRBJ2-3 | TRBV28 | NA | CAGRLTKSNTQYF | TGCGCCGGCAGATTAACAAAGTCTAATACGCAGTATTTT
NA | TRBJ2-3 | TRBV6-1 | NA | CASSSRGTGADTHYF | TGTGCCAGTAGTTCCAGAGGTACTGGGGCCGATACGCACTATTTT
NA | TRBJ1-1 | TRBV7-3 | NA | CASSMDSLNTEAFF | TGTGCCAGCAGCATGGACAGCTTGAACACTGAAGCTTTCTTT
NA | TRBJ2-5 | TRBV29-1 | NA | CTCHVGAGQETQYF | TGCACCTGCCACGTAGGGGCGGGGCAAGAGACCCAGTACTTC
NA | TRBJ2-7 | TRBV6-2/TRBV6-3 | TRBD2 | CAISYRPSGSYEQYF | TGTGCCATCAGTTATAGGCCTAGCGGCTCCTACGAGCAGTACTTC
NA | TRBJ2-7 | TRBV19 | TRBD2 | CASSITRTSGDYEQYF | TGTGCCAGTAGTATAACTCGGACTAGCGGGGACTACGAGCAGTACTTC
many | TRBJ2-1 | TRBV19 | NA | CASSQTGGGREQFF | TGTGCCAGTAGTCAAACAGGGGGGGGTAGGGAGCAGTTCTTC
NA | TRBJ2-2 | TRBV4-1 | NA | CASSQDLSSTEELFF | TGCGCCAGCAGCCAAGACCTAAGCAGTACGGAGGAGCTGTTTTTC
NA | TRBJ2-1 | TRBV6-1 | NA | CASECGTTSSDEQFF | TGTGCCAGCGAATGCGGGACCACATCTAGCGATGAGCAGTTCTTC
NA | TRBJ1-6 | TRBV11-1 | NA | CASIRTLVSPPHF | TGTGCCAGCATCCGGACACTGGTTTCACCCCCCCACTTC
many | TRBJ2-1 | TRBV5-3 | TRBD2 | CARSGGLREGRGEQFF | TGTGCCAGAAGCGGGGGCCTACGGGAGGGCCGGGGTGAGCAGTTCTTC
NA | TRBJ2-1 | TRBV29-1 | TRBD2 | CSIEPRGGYNEQFF | TGCAGCATTGAACCCCGGGGGGGGTACAATGAGCAGTTCTTC
NA | TRBJ2-3 | TRBV29-1 | TRBD2 | CSVEGTSGTIADTQYF | TGCAGCGTTGAAGGGACTAGTGGGACCATCGCAGATACGCAGTATTTC
once | TRBJ2-3 | TRBV11-2 | TRBD2 | CVISLDPGETSTDTHYF | TGTGTCATCAGCTTAGATCCGGGGGAGACTAGCACAGATACGCATTATTTT
NA | TRBJ2-1 | TRBV28 | NA | CASGLIVDEEFF | TGTGCCAGCGGACTTATAGTCGATGAGGAGTTCTTC
NA | TRBJ2-1 | TRBV6-1 | TRBD2 | CASGKAGDEQFF | TGTGCCAGCGGTAAAGCGGGGGATGAGCAATTCTTC
many | TRBJ2-2 | TRBV24-1 | NA | CATSDPNWGTGELFF | TGTGCCACCAGTGATCCGAATTGGGGCACCGGGGAGCTGTTTTTT
NA | TRBJ1-1 | TRBV10-3 | NA | CAIQGGRVNTETFF | TGTGCAATCCAAGGGGGAAGAGTGAACACTGAAACTTTCTTT
NA | TRBJ2-4 | TRBV11-1 | NA | CAISRRQGDIQYF | TGTGCCATTAGCCGGAGGCAGGGTGACATTCAGTACTTC
NA | TRBJ2-1 | TRBV12-3/TRBV12-4 | NA | CASSPFPCPEQFF | TGTGCGAGCAGTCCTTTCCCGTGCCCCGAGCAGTTCTTC
NA | TRBJ1-6 | TRBV4-3 | NA | CASSSRDKGRSSPLHF | TGCGCTAGCAGCTCCCGGGACAAGGGAAGGAGTTCACCCCTCCACTTT
many | TRBJ2-5 | TRBV6-6 | TRBD2 | CASSQWGLLTSGRAVETQYF | TGTGCCAGCAGCCAATGGGGTTTACTGACTAGCGGGAGGGCCGTAGAGACCCAGTACTTC
many | TRBJ2-3 | TRBV5-4 | NA | CASSLGGSGLSTDTQYF | TGTGCCAGCAGCTTGGGGGGGTCGGGGCTTAGCACAGATACGCAGTATTTT
NA | TRBJ1-1 | TRBV7-2 | NA | CASSVQGGVMNTEAFF | TGTGCCAGCAGTGTACAGGGTGGAGTTATGAACACTGAAGCTTTCTTT
few | TRBJ1-2 | TRBV6-2/TRBV6-3 | NA | CVSSYGSNYGYTF | TGTGTCAGCAGTTATGGCAGCAATTATGGCTACACCTTC
NA | TRBJ2-3 | TRBV5-1 | TRBD2 | CASSLTGGLLSTDTQYF | TGCGCCAGCAGCTTAACGGGAGGCCTCCTTAGTACAGATACGCAGTATTTT
NA | TRBJ1-6 | TRBV6-6 | NA | CANSLGTGRNSPLHF | TGTGCCAACAGTCTCGGGACGGGGCGCAATTCACCCCTCCACTTT